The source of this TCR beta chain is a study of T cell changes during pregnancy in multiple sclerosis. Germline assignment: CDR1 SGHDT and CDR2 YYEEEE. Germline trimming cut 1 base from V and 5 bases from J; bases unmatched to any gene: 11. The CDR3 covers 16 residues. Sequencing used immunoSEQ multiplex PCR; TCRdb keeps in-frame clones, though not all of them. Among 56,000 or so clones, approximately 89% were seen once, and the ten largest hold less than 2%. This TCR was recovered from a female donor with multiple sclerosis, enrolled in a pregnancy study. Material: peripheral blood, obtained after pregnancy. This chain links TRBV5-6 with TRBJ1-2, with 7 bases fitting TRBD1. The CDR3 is CASSLSLGGFVYGYTF. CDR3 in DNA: TGTGCCAGCAGCTTGAGCTTAGGGGGCTTTGTGTATGGCTACACCTTC.